This T cell receptor beta chain was observed in a study of beta chain features in type 1 diabetes. Germline values: CDR1 MDHEN, CDR2 SYDVKM. V lost 6 bases, J lost 8 bases, and 13 bases lay in between. The CDR3 runs 12 residues. This clone has more than one count but fewer than ten. Sequencing targeted expressed TCRB transcripts, as all isolated RNA had been reverse transcribed. Method: immunoSEQ multiplex PCR; TCRdb's copy keeps in-frame clones and lacks some. The sample has about 360,000 clones, around an eighth seen once; the top ten hold roughly 0.017%. The gene calls are TRBV28 and TRBJ1-2, with D unresolved. The material sequenced was naive CD4+ T cells from blood. This clonotype was sampled from a man between 18 and 35 years old in good health. CDR3 in amino acids: CASRVGQRGYTF. In DNA, the CDR3 is TGTGCCAGCAGGGTTGGGCAGAGAGGCTACACCTTC.